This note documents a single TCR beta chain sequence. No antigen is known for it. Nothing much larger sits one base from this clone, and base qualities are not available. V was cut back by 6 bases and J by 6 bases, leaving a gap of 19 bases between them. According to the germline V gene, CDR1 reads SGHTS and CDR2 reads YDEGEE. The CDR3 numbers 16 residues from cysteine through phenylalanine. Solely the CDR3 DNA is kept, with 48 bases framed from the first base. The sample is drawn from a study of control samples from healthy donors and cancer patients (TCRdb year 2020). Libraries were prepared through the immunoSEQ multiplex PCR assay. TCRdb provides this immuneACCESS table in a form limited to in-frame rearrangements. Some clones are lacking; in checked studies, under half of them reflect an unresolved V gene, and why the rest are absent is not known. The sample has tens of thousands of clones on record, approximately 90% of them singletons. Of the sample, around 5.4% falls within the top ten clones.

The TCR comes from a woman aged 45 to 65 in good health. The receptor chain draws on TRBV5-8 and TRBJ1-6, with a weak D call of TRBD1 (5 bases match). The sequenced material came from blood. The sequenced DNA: TGTGCCAGCATCACCTCGGGACGGATTATTAATTCACCCCTCCACTTT. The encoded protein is CASITSGRIINSPLHF.